This entry is about one T cell receptor (beta chain). Its antigen is unknown. The sample comes from a study of T-cell memory formation after mild COVID-19. The study, taken as a whole, reports: In pre-infection memory, a portion of responding clones appeared, which suggested that cross-reactive memory joined.

MiXCR, run by TCRdb on the 5' RACE reads, gives a single entry per CDR3 protein. Of fewer than 60,000 distinct CDR3 sequences listed, 10% to 15% are singletons. The sample was PBMCs or a T cell subset sorted from them (not recorded which). The sequence came from a young man who had mild COVID-19 (a few samples of this study predate the infection). Cell type and time point are not known.

The CDR3 region has the DNA TGTGCCACCAAGAGTGCCCGGAACACTGAAGCTTTCTTT. Amino acid sequence: CATKSARNTEAFF. The J gene is TRBJ1-1, the V gene TRBV24-1; D is unclear. Germline CDR1 and CDR2: KGHDR and SFDVKD. CDR3 length equals 13 residues. The V end was cut by 8 bases, the J end by 1 base, with 10 bases between.